This T cell receptor beta chain was profiled in a study of T cells in Graves' hyperthyroidism and ophthalmopathy. RNA transcripts yielded amplified TCR beta CDR3 regions. When the TCR CDR3 underwent first-round RT-PCR, the HTBI primer set was used. TCRdb re-called the multiplex PCR reads with MiXCR, one entry per CDR3 protein. The sample consists of a few hundred thousand distinct CDR3 sequences, 15% to 18% of them appearing once. Material for sequencing was blood. The source of this sequence is a woman aged 18-29 years with Graves' hyperthyroidism that later progressed to Graves' ophthalmopathy.

In DNA form, the CDR3 reads TGTGCCAGCAGTGGGACAGGGGGCGGGTCAGATACGCAGTATTTT. It encodes CASSGTGGGSDTQYF. The chain is built from TRBV2 and TRBJ2-3, with 11 bases aligning to TRBD1. Germline CDR1 is SNHLY and CDR2 is FYNNEI. The ends lost 4 bases at V and 4 bases at J; junction bases unmatched: 4. The CDR3 is 15 residues long.